The clone carrying this TCR beta chain was recorded only once. The target antigen is unknown. This specimen belongs to a study of siplizumab effects on memory and regulatory T cells. Study-wide points: The study found naive T cells seemingly more diverse than memory cells and seemingly major alloresponse contributors. Under siplizumab, alloreactive sequences traced to unstimulated CD4+ memory cells were significantly reduced.

The CDR3 length is 15 residues. Germline CDR1 MDHEN, CDR2 SYDVKM. The V and J ends lost 8 bases and 3 bases, in that order; junction bases with no gene match: 12. Assay used: immunoSEQ multiplex PCR; TCRdb lists only in-frame clones, some missing. The sample includes 80,000 to 130,000 clones, around 94% of them seen just once. Sequences were obtained from Tregs sorted from blood. The receptor was derived from a human donor in good health. The chain uses TRBV28 and TRBJ2-7; 8 bases map to TRBD1. Written as DNA, the CDR3 is TGTGCCAGCTCCGAGTCCGGGACAGGCGGCTACGAGCAGTACTTC. Residues: CASSESGTGGYEQYF.